The 31 T cell receptor beta chains below come from one sample, sequenced in a study of metastatic and nonmetastatic thyroid tumors. Every patient underwent thyroid surgery untreated. TCRdb re-called the PCR reads with MiXCR. The sample lists roughly 38,000 clones; roughly an eighth were seen once. Sequencing was done on a sample of blood. These receptors originate from a male donor with papillary thyroid cancer or a benign thyroid nodule (not recorded which). Some clones in this sample may be carry-over from other donors' samples.

The table lists this clone with many counts. This chain links TRBV20-1 with TRBJ1-1; D is unresolved. CDR1 DFQATT and CDR2 SNEGSKA come from the germline V gene (reference sequence). CDR3 length: 10 amino acids. V lost 1 base and J 8 bases, leaving 5 bases between the germline ends. The CDR3 sequence is CSARAAEAFF. DNA for the CDR3: TGCAGTGCTAGAGCGGCCGAAGCTTTCTTT.

This clone showed up many times. This chain connects TRBV27 to TRBJ2-1, with a tentative D call TRBD1 (6 bases). CDR3 length: 15 amino acids. Trimming left V 8 bases short and J 1 base short, with 15 bases between. Germline CDR1 is MNHEY and CDR2 is SMNVEV (reference sequence). The CDR3 here is CASAIGTNSYNEQFF. CDR3 nucleotide sequence: TGTGCCAGCGCCATTGGGACAAATTCCTACAATGAGCAGTTCTTC.

The sample holds many counts of this clone. This chain uses TRBV5-1 with TRBJ2-2, with 8 bases lining up with TRBD1. V gave up 6 bases and J gave up 6 bases; unmatched junction bases: 4. CDR3 length: 13 amino acids. CDR1 and CDR2 from the germline V gene are SGHRS and YFSETQ. The CDR3 coding sequence is TGCGCCAGCACAACGACAGGGGCCGGGGAGCTGTTTTTT. Encoded protein: CASTTTGAGELFF.

This clone appeared many times. The chain joins TRBV7-9 to TRBJ1-6; D unclear. Trimming shortened V by 4 bases and J by 7 bases, and 5 bases separated the two germline ends. Per the germline V gene, CDR1 is SEHNR and CDR2 is FQNEAQ (reference sequence). The CDR3 is 12 amino acids. CDR3 amino acids: CASSSNNSPLHF. Here the CDR3 DNA reads TGTGCCAGCAGCTCCAACAATTCACCCCTCCACTTT.

This clone was seen ten or more times. Other DNA sequences in this sample translate to the same CDR3. The chain combines TRBV28 with TRBJ2-3; D might be TRBD2 (7 bases). In germline, CDR1 is MDHEN, CDR2 SYDVKM. The CDR3 has 13 amino acids. Trimming stripped 11 bases from V and 5 bases from J, with 17 bases between. The CDR3 protein is CAWGAGDVDTQYF. For the CDR3, the DNA is TGTGCCTGGGGGGCGGGAGATGTAGATACGCAGTATTTT.

This clone was seen ten or more times. This chain connects TRBV20-1 to TRBJ2-1, with TRBD2 matching 7 bases. With 6 bases clipped from V and 6 bases from J, the junction kept 8 bases outside the gene matches. Germline values: CDR1 DFQATT, CDR2 SNEGSKA (reference sequence). The CDR3 has 13 residues. DNA for the CDR3: TGCAGTGCCAAGGGGACTATCATCAATGAGCAGTTCTTC. As protein: CSAKGTIINEQFF.

This clone has at least ten counts. The rearrangement uses TRBV6-4 and TRBJ2-3, with a tentative D call TRBD2 (6 bases). Trimming took 2 bases from V and 4 from J, leaving 13 bases between them. The CDR3 consists of 15 residues. CDR1 is MRHNA, CDR2 SNTAGT, per germline. DNA for the CDR3: TGTGCCAGCAGTGACGGGACGGGAGAGTCAGATACGCAGTATTTT. Translating gives CASSDGTGESDTQYF.

This clone turned up a few times. One end of the junction varies from germline; a read error may be responsible. The chain combines TRBV28 with TRBJ2-3; the match to TRBD2 covers 11 bases. CDR1 is MDHEN, CDR2 SYDVKM, per germline. This CDR3 has 15 residues. CDR3 residues: CASTLRLAGGDMQYF. The CDR3 DNA reads as TGTGCCAGCACTTTAAGGCTAGCGGGAGGAGATATGCAGTATTTT.

This clone was found many times. The rearrangement uses TRBV20-1 and TRBJ1-1; D not resolved. V dropped 0 bases and J dropped 0 bases, with 14 bases sitting between them. This CDR3 comprises 16 residues. Germline lookup yields CDR1 DFQATT and CDR2 SNEGSKA (reference sequence). The CDR3 sequence: CSARDPQSAMNTEAFF. The CDR3 DNA follows: TGCAGTGCTAGAGATCCGCAGAGCGCTATGAACACTGAAGCTTTCTTT.

J is TRBJ1-5 and V is TRBV5-1; D gene uncertain. CDR3 length equals 15 residues. With 0 bases removed from V and 3 bases from J, the gap between germline ends came to 10 bases. Germline V CDR1 and CDR2: SGHRS, YFSETQ. Here the CDR3 reads CASSLDGVINQPQHF. The CDR3, as DNA: TGCGCCAGCAGCTTGGATGGCGTAATCAATCAGCCCCAGCATTTT.

Ten or more counts support this clone. The chain combines TRBV29-1 with TRBJ2-2, with 7 nucleotides matching TRBD2. Looked up from germline, CDR1 is SQVTM and CDR2 is ANQGSEA. The CDR3 has 13 amino acids. V trimming: 8 bases; J trimming: 5 bases; junction bases outside the gene matches: 8. CDR3 in DNA: TGCAGCTCTAGACTAGCTGTTACCGGGGAGCTGTTTTTT. Protein product: CSSRLAVTGELFF.

The sample holds many counts of this clone. One junction end disagrees with the germline gene, perhaps due to a read error. CDR3 sequence: CASSFPGQGSTGELFF. CDR3 coding DNA: TGTGCTAGCAGCTTTCCGGGACAGGGGTCCACCGGGGAGCTGTTTTTT. The chain combines TRBV7-7 with TRBJ2-2, with 10 positions matching TRBD1. Germline V gene data show CDR1 as SSHAT and CDR2 as FNYEAQ (reference sequence). The CDR3 totals 16 residues.

Points on this clone: Being one base from a much bigger clone, this may be a read error. This chain connects TRBV18 to TRBJ1-1; D gene uncertain. CDR1 and CDR2 (germline): KGHSH, LQKENI. The CDR3 has 13 amino acids. The CDR3 nucleotides read TGTGCCAGCTCACCGGTGGATGACACTGGAGCTTTCTTT. Translation: CASSPVDDTGAFF.

This clone occurred many times. The genes are TRBV5-1 and TRBJ2-1, with D possibly being TRBD1 or TRBD2 (5 bases each). Per the germline V gene, CDR1 is SGHRS and CDR2 is YFSETQ. The V end was cut by 0 bases, the J end by 1 base, with 8 bases between. The length of the CDR3 is 15 residues. For the CDR3, the DNA is TGCGCCAGCAGCTTGGGGGGCGGGTCCTACAATGAGCAGTTCTTC. Translation: CASSLGGGSYNEQFF.

J is TRBJ1-4 and V is TRBV18, with D unresolved. This CDR3 contains 16 residues. Germline V gene data show CDR1 as KGHSH and CDR2 as LQKENI. With 5 bases removed from V and 7 bases from J, the gap between germline ends came to 20 bases. The CDR3 region is CASSGVFPPASEKLFF. DNA of the CDR3: TGTGCCAGCTCAGGGGTTTTCCCCCCAGCGAGTGAAAAACTGTTTTTT.

This clone was observed at least ten times. In DNA, the CDR3 is TGTGCCAGCAGCCATCCGGGACTAGCGTCCTCTGGGGCCAACGTCCTGACTTTC. Translated: CASSHPGLASSGANVLTF. The gene calls are TRBV4-2 and TRBJ2-6; 10 bases line up with TRBD2. V dropped 3 bases and J dropped 0; count of bases not matched to a gene: 5. The CDR3 has 18 amino acids. Germline values: CDR1 LGHNA, CDR2 YNFKEQ.

This clone showed up just a few times. The rearrangement joins TRBV4-3 to TRBJ1-1, with D perhaps TRBD1 (5 bases). The germline V gene encodes CDR1 LGHNA and CDR2 YSLEER. CDR3 length: 16 amino acids. The germline V and J ends were trimmed by 0 bases and 2 bases, with 13 bases remaining between them. CDR3 amino acids: CASSQDAAGPNTEAFF. DNA for the CDR3: TGCGCCAGCAGCCAAGATGCGGCAGGGCCTAACACTGAAGCTTTCTTT.

This clone was seen repeatedly, ten times or more. V usage is TRBV7-2 and J usage is TRBJ2-4; 8 bases map to TRBD2. There are 14 residues in the CDR3. Germline trimming cut 3 bases from V and 13 bases from J; bases unmatched to any gene: 11. Germline CDR1 and CDR2: SGHTA and FQGNSA. CDR3 amino acids: CASSFGLREVLQYF. In nucleotides, the CDR3 is TGTGCCAGCAGCTTCGGCCTGCGGGAGGTTTTGCAGTACTTC.

This clone is medium-sized within its sample. This sequence joins TRBV28 and TRBJ1-2; D uncertain. The CDR3 runs 12 residues. V lost 7 bases and J 10 bases, leaving 16 bases between the germline ends. Germline CDR1 and CDR2: MDHEN and SYDVKM. The CDR3 nucleotides read TGTGCCAGCACCGGCACCTCCTTCGACTACACCTTC. Encoded protein: CASTGTSFDYTF.

There are many counts of this clone. The sample carries other DNA sequences with the same CDR3. V usage is TRBV28 and J usage is TRBJ2-7; TRBD2 is a possible D gene (6 bases). The CDR3 length is 12 residues. Germline lookup yields CDR1 MDHEN and CDR2 SYDVKM. V was cut by 6 bases and J by 7 bases, with 13 bases left in between. The CDR3 loop reads CASSPSRGEQYF. The CDR3 DNA is TGTGCCAGCAGCCCCTCCCGGGGGGAGCAGTACTTC.

This clone was seen only a few times. A much bigger clone sits one base away, suggesting this may be a read error. The chain employs TRBV9 and TRBJ1-2, with D maybe TRBD1 (6 bases). The CDR3 spans 12 residues. V shed 4 bases and J shed 6 bases, with 10 bases lying between them. Germline loops: CDR1 SGDLS, CDR2 YYNGEE. The CDR3 spells CASSSTGNGYTF. CDR3 nucleotide sequence: TGTGCCAGCAGCTCAACAGGGAATGGCTACACCTTC.

There are a few counts of this clone. The junction does not match germline at one end; this may be a read error. The chain combines TRBV27 with TRBJ1-6; D gene unclear. CDR3 length: 12 amino acids. CDR1 and CDR2 from the germline V gene are MNHEY and SMNVEV (reference sequence). CDR3 protein: CASREVNSPPHF. The CDR3 DNA sequence: TGTGCCAGCAGGGAGGTGAATTCACCCCCCCACTTT.

This clone was detected ten times or more. The rearrangement uses TRBV10-3 and TRBJ2-7, with 8 nucleotides matching TRBD2. CDR1 is ENHRY and CDR2 is SYGVKD in the germline V gene. Trimming cost V 6 bases and J 2 bases; bases outside gene matches: 6. This CDR3 has 14 amino acids. The DNA of the CDR3 is TGTGCCATCAGCATTAGCGGGAAGACCTACGAGCAGTACTTC. This sequence encodes CAISISGKTYEQYF.

This clone was counted a few times. The chain recombines TRBV4-1 with TRBJ1-4, with 7 nucleotides matching TRBD1. The CDR3 is made up of 17 amino acids. Germline CDR1 is MGHRA and CDR2 is YSYEKL. Losses at the gene ends were 1 base for V and 4 bases for J; bases not matched to a gene: 9. The CDR3 loop is CASSQGDSGTDNEKLFF. CDR3 DNA sequence: TGCGCCAGCAGCCAAGGGGATAGCGGGACAGATAATGAAAAACTGTTTTTT.

This clone has at least ten counts. V and J are TRBV6-4 and TRBJ2-3; weak D call: TRBD2 (5 bases). The CDR3 is 13 residues long. Trimming cost V 3 bases and J 1 base, with 5 bases left between them. Germline loops: CDR1 MRHNA, CDR2 SNTAGT. The CDR3 here is CASSEAGTDTQYF. CDR3 in DNA: TGTGCCAGCAGTGAAGCGGGCACAGATACGCAGTATTTT.

This clone was observed many times. J is TRBJ1-1 and V is TRBV29-1; the match to TRBD1 covers 7 bases. V shed 7 bases and J 0 bases; nucleotides not matched to a gene: 5. This CDR3 region has 13 residues. Looked up from germline, CDR1 is SQVTM and CDR2 is ANQGSEA. CDR3: CSAETGMNTEAFF. The CDR3 bases are TGCAGCGCTGAGACAGGGATGAACACTGAAGCTTTCTTT.

This clone was observed at least ten times. The V and J genes are TRBV30 and TRBJ1-4, with unresolved D. The CDR3 totals 13 residues. V lost 5 bases and J 8 bases, leaving 15 bases between the germline ends. The germline V gene has CDR1 GTSNPN and CDR2 SVGIG (reference sequence). CDR3 sequence (DNA): TGTGCCTGGGGGCGGCCTTTTGCGGAAAAACTGTTTTTT. It encodes CAWGRPFAEKLFF.

In its sample, this clone was seen many times. The rearrangement joins TRBV6-2 or TRBV6-3 to TRBJ2-5; a weak D match, TRBD1 (6 bases). CDR3 length: 15 residues. Trimming stripped 4 bases from V and 2 bases from J, with 14 bases between. Germline values: CDR1 MNHEY, CDR2 SVGEGT. The CDR3 loop is CASSFGQKLQETQYF. The CDR3 DNA follows: TGTGCCAGCAGTTTTGGACAGAAACTTCAAGAGACCCAGTACTTC.

This clone was observed a handful of times. The chain joins TRBV20-1 to TRBJ2-3, with D unclear. There are 14 residues in the CDR3. V was shortened by 6 bases and J by 1 base, with 14 bases between the two germline ends. Germline V gene data show CDR1 as DFQATT and CDR2 as SNEGSKA (reference sequence). Here the CDR3 DNA reads TGCAGTGCCCATATTGTCGCGGGCACAGATACGCAGTATTTT. Its protein is CSAHIVAGTDTQYF.

Many counts were recorded for this clone. The genes are TRBV12-3 or TRBV12-4 and TRBJ2-5, with 8 bases identical to TRBD2. The CDR3 is 15 amino acids. J lost 4 bases, V lost 3 bases, and 7 bases had no gene match. The CDR3 nucleotides are TGTGCCAGCAGTTTGGCCCTCGGGGGGGGAGAGACCCAGTACTTC. Protein sequence: CASSLALGGGETQYF.

This clone showed up many times. The chain links TRBV6-2 or TRBV6-3 to TRBJ2-3; 7 bases align to TRBD2. The CDR3 runs 16 residues. The germline gives CDR1 MNHEY, CDR2 SVGEGT. V trimming: 2 bases; J trimming: 3 bases; junction bases outside the gene matches: 8. The CDR3 region is CASSYNPGLGTDTQYF. The CDR3 DNA sequence: TGTGCCAGCAGTTACAATCCCGGACTAGGAACAGATACGCAGTATTTT.